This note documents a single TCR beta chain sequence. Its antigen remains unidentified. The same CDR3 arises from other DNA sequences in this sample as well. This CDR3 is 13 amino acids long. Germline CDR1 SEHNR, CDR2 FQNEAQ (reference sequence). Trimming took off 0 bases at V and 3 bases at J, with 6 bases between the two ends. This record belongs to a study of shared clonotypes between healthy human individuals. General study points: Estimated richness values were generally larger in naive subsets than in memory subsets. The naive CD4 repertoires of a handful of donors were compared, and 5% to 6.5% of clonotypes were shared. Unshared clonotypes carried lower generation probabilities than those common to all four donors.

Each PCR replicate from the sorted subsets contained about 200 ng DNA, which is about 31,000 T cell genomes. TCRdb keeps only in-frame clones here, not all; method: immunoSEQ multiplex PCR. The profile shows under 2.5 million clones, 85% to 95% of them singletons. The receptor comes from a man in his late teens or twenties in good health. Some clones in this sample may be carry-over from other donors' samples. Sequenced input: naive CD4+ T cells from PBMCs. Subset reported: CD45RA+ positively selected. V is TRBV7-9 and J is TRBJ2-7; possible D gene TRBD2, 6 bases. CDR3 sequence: CASSLAGGYEQYF. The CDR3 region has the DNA TGTGCCAGCAGCTTAGCCGGGGGCTACGAGCAGTACTTC. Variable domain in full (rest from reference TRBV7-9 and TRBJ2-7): DTGVSQNPRHKITKRGQNVTFRCDPISEHNRLYWYRQTLGQGPEFLTYFQNEAQLEKSRLLSDRFSAERPKGSFSTLEIQRTEQGDSAMYLCASSLAGGYEQYFGPGTRLTVT.